Listed below are T cell receptor beta chains from one sample, sequenced in a study of regulatory T cells in long-lasting Graves disease. MiXCR, run by TCRdb on the multiplex PCR reads, gives a single entry per CDR3 protein. The repertoire consists of 350,000 to 500,000 distinct CDR3 sequences, with roughly 15% occurring once and the leading ten covering about 10%. The same sample was also used in a study of T cells in Graves' hyperthyroidism and ophthalmopathy.

The sequencing used peripheral blood mononuclear cells (PBMCs), collected at new diagnosis, from a patient treated with antithyroid drugs. The receptors were sampled from a woman between 25 and 40 years old with Graves disease. CDR3s include the opening cysteine and the closing phenylalanine or tryptophan. Fields, in order: V gene, clone size, D gene, J gene, CDR3 DNA, CDR3 protein. A D gene is named only where the DNA matches it firmly. Size values are once, few and many counts, or a class for expanded clones, and some rows have none.

v_gene: TRBV20-1
abundance: many
d_gene: TRBD2
j_gene: TRBJ2-1
CDR3nt: TGCAGTGCCCACCCCAGACTAGCGAACTCCTACAATGAGCAGTTCTTC
CDR3aa: CSAHPRLANSYNEQFF

v_gene: TRBV4-2
abundance: many
d_gene: TRBD1
j_gene: TRBJ1-2
CDR3nt: TGTGCCAGCAGCCAAGCGGGACAGGCCTATGGCTACACCTTC
CDR3aa: CASSQAGQAYGYTF

v_gene: TRBV20-1
abundance: few
d_gene: NA
j_gene: TRBJ2-3
CDR3nt: TGCAGTGCTAGGTGGACAGCTAGCACAGATACGCAGTATTTT
CDR3aa: CSARWTASTDTQYF

v_gene: TRBV11-2
abundance: many
d_gene: NA
j_gene: TRBJ2-2
CDR3nt: TGTGCCAGCAGACGATCGAGAGCTTCAACAAACACCGGGGAGCTGTTTTTT
CDR3aa: CASRRSRASTNTGELFF

v_gene: TRBV12-3/TRBV12-4
abundance: NA
d_gene: NA
j_gene: TRBJ2-7
CDR3nt: TGTGCCAGCAGTTTAGCGCGAGGTGGTCGGGGTCGGTACGAGCAGTACTTC
CDR3aa: CASSLARGGRGRYEQYF

v_gene: TRBV27
abundance: many
d_gene: NA
j_gene: TRBJ1-2
CDR3nt: TGTGCCAGCAGTCAATATCCCCTAGAGTACTATGGCTACACCTTC
CDR3aa: CASSQYPLEYYGYTF

v_gene: TRBV7-9
abundance: many
d_gene: NA
j_gene: TRBJ2-7
CDR3nt: TGTGCCAGCACCACAGAGACCTACGAGCAGTACTTC
CDR3aa: CASTTETYEQYF

v_gene: TRBV3-1
abundance: many
d_gene: NA
j_gene: TRBJ1-2
CDR3nt: TGTGCCAGCAGCCAGGGGCTTTATGGCTACACCTTC
CDR3aa: CASSQGLYGYTF

v_gene: TRBV4-1
abundance: few
d_gene: TRBD2
j_gene: TRBJ2-3
CDR3nt: TGCGCCAGCAGTTTCGGGAGGGGATCGGATACGCAGTATTTT
CDR3aa: CASSFGRGSDTQYF

v_gene: TRBV7-9
abundance: few
d_gene: NA
j_gene: TRBJ2-2
CDR3nt: TGTGCCAGCGCGGACAGGAGGACTAGCCTCAACACCGGGGAGCTGTTTTTT
CDR3aa: CASADRRTSLNTGELFF

v_gene: TRBV24-1
abundance: many
d_gene: NA
j_gene: TRBJ1-1
CDR3nt: TGTGCCACCAGTGGGAGCGCTAACACTGAAGCTTTCTTT
CDR3aa: CATSGSANTEAFF

v_gene: TRBV6-2/TRBV6-3
abundance: NA
d_gene: NA
j_gene: TRBJ1-2
CDR3nt: TGTGCCAGCAGTGAATTAGGCGGTGGGGGCTATGGCTACACCTTC
CDR3aa: CASSELGGGGYGYTF

v_gene: TRBV7-2
abundance: many
d_gene: NA
j_gene: TRBJ2-7
CDR3nt: TGTGCCAGCAGCTTAGTCAGGGGAACTTACGAGCAGTACTTC
CDR3aa: CASSLVRGTYEQYF

v_gene: TRBV24-1
abundance: few
d_gene: NA
j_gene: TRBJ2-1
CDR3nt: TGTGCCACCAGTGACCGCACCGCCGGGACCCTCAATGAGCAGTTCTTC
CDR3aa: CATSDRTAGTLNEQFF

v_gene: TRBV5-1
abundance: few
d_gene: NA
j_gene: TRBJ2-2
CDR3nt: TGCGCCAGCAGCTTGGTCATGCGTACCGGGGAGCTGTTTTTT
CDR3aa: CASSLVMRTGELFF

v_gene: TRBV27
abundance: NA
d_gene: TRBD2
j_gene: TRBJ2-7
CDR3nt: TGTGCCAGCGCCGCTTTAGCGGGAGCATTACTATACGAGCAGTACTTC
CDR3aa: CASAALAGALLYEQYF

v_gene: TRBV14
abundance: few
d_gene: TRBD1
j_gene: TRBJ2-7
CDR3nt: TGTGCCAGCAGCGAGTTTTACGGACAGGGTCTCGGAGAGCAGTACTTC
CDR3aa: CASSEFYGQGLGEQYF

v_gene: TRBV12-3/TRBV12-4
abundance: NA
d_gene: TRBD1
j_gene: TRBJ1-1
CDR3nt: TGTGCCAGCAGTTTAGGGACCGGGACAGGGAACACTGAAGCTTTCTTT
CDR3aa: CASSLGTGTGNTEAFF

v_gene: TRBV20-1
abundance: many
d_gene: NA
j_gene: TRBJ2-7
CDR3nt: TGCAGTGCGTCACCGGGAAGCTCCTACGAGCAGTACTTC
CDR3aa: CSASPGSSYEQYF

v_gene: TRBV30
abundance: many
d_gene: NA
j_gene: TRBJ2-5
CDR3nt: TGTGCCTGGAGTCCAGTAGAGACCCAGTACTTC
CDR3aa: CAWSPVETQYF

v_gene: TRBV29-1
abundance: many
d_gene: TRBD2
j_gene: TRBJ2-2
CDR3nt: TGCAGCGTTCAAGGACTCAGAGGGACTAGCGGGAGACGGGCCACCGGGGAGCTGTTTTTT
CDR3aa: CSVQGLRGTSGRRATGELFF

v_gene: TRBV6-5
abundance: few
d_gene: NA
j_gene: TRBJ2-2
CDR3nt: TGTGCCAGCAGTTACCAGGGACTGGGAGCGGGGGAGCTGTTTTTT
CDR3aa: CASSYQGLGAGELFF

v_gene: TRBV12-3/TRBV12-4
abundance: many
d_gene: NA
j_gene: TRBJ1-1
CDR3nt: TGTGCCAGCAGCTGGACAGAGATGAACACTGAAGCTTTCTTT
CDR3aa: CASSWTEMNTEAFF

v_gene: TRBV28
abundance: NA
d_gene: NA
j_gene: TRBJ2-3
CDR3nt: TGTGCCAGCAGTTTATACTCGACCGAAGATTATACGCAGTATTTT
CDR3aa: CASSLYSTEDYTQYF

v_gene: TRBV30
abundance: many
d_gene: NA
j_gene: TRBJ1-2
CDR3nt: TGTGCCTGGTGGGCCCGAGGGGACTATGGCTACACCTTC
CDR3aa: CAWWARGDYGYTF

v_gene: TRBV6-9
abundance: NA
d_gene: NA
j_gene: TRBJ1-2
CDR3nt: TGTGCCAGCAGTTACCTTGCAAGACACTGGGGGTATGGCTACACCTTC
CDR3aa: CASSYLARHWGYGYTF

v_gene: TRBV28
abundance: many
d_gene: TRBD1
j_gene: TRBJ2-1
CDR3nt: TGTGCTACTGACAGGGAATACAATGAGCAGTTCTTC
CDR3aa: CATDREYNEQFF

v_gene: TRBV30
abundance: many
d_gene: TRBD1
j_gene: TRBJ2-3
CDR3nt: TGTGCCTGGACTGGGACAGGGACCGATACGCAGTATTTT
CDR3aa: CAWTGTGTDTQYF

v_gene: TRBV12-3/TRBV12-4
abundance: many
d_gene: NA
j_gene: TRBJ2-5
CDR3nt: TGTGCCAGCAGTTTCGGCCAGCTAGAGACCCAGTACTTC
CDR3aa: CASSFGQLETQYF

v_gene: TRBV11-3
abundance: NA
d_gene: TRBD1
j_gene: TRBJ1-1
CDR3nt: TGTGCCAGCAGCCCACCTTTTCGGGACAGGGGTCGTTGGAACACTGAAGCTTTCTTT
CDR3aa: CASSPPFRDRGRWNTEAFF

v_gene: TRBV20-1
abundance: NA
d_gene: NA
j_gene: TRBJ1-5
CDR3nt: TGCAGTGCTAGTGTGGCAGGCAATGACAATCAGCCCCAGCATTTT
CDR3aa: CSASVAGNDNQPQHF

v_gene: TRBV7-8
abundance: many
d_gene: NA
j_gene: TRBJ2-1
CDR3nt: TGTGCCAGCAGCTTAGCCCCGTGGTCTGGCTCCTACAATGAGCAGTTCTTC
CDR3aa: CASSLAPWSGSYNEQFF

v_gene: TRBV7-2
abundance: many
d_gene: TRBD2
j_gene: TRBJ2-1
CDR3nt: TGTGCCAGCAGTTCCTTCCCGCCGGGGACTAGCGGGATTCGAAATGAGCAGTTCTTC
CDR3aa: CASSSFPPGTSGIRNEQFF

v_gene: TRBV20-1
abundance: many
d_gene: NA
j_gene: TRBJ2-4
CDR3nt: TGCAGTGCTAGCGGGGACCGCGGCCTACCCAAAAACATTCAGTACTTC
CDR3aa: CSASGDRGLPKNIQYF

v_gene: TRBV6-5
abundance: few
d_gene: NA
j_gene: TRBJ1-2
CDR3nt: TGTGCCAGCAGTTACTTGGGCAGTTACTATGGCTACACCTTC
CDR3aa: CASSYLGSYYGYTF

v_gene: TRBV4-3
abundance: many
d_gene: TRBD2
j_gene: TRBJ2-2
CDR3nt: TGCGCCAGCAGCCAAGGGACTAGCGGGAGTGATGTCACCGGGGAGCTGTTTTTT
CDR3aa: CASSQGTSGSDVTGELFF

v_gene: TRBV29-1
abundance: many
d_gene: NA
j_gene: TRBJ2-7
CDR3nt: TGCAGCGTTGATTTAGAGGGCAGGGGGGCTACCTACGAGCAGTACTTC
CDR3aa: CSVDLEGRGATYEQYF

v_gene: TRBV6-5
abundance: many
d_gene: NA
j_gene: TRBJ1-5
CDR3nt: TGTGCCAGCAGTTACCCGGCAGCCAATCAGCCCCAGCATTTT
CDR3aa: CASSYPAANQPQHF

v_gene: TRBV9
abundance: many
d_gene: NA
j_gene: TRBJ2-7
CDR3nt: TGTGCCAGCAGCGTAGACCCAGGGTTTGAGTACGAGCAGTACTTC
CDR3aa: CASSVDPGFEYEQYF

v_gene: TRBV5-1
abundance: many
d_gene: NA
j_gene: TRBJ2-7
CDR3nt: TGCGCCAGCAGCCCTCAAGGGACGCCCGAGGGGGAGTACTTC
CDR3aa: CASSPQGTPEGEYF

v_gene: TRBV5-8
abundance: many
d_gene: TRBD1
j_gene: TRBJ1-4
CDR3nt: TGTGCCAGCAGCGCATGGGACAGACGAAATGAAAAACTGTTTTTT
CDR3aa: CASSAWDRRNEKLFF

v_gene: TRBV9
abundance: many
d_gene: TRBD1
j_gene: TRBJ2-7
CDR3nt: TGTGCCAGCAGCGTCCAGACAGGGGCTTCCTACGAGCAGTACTTC
CDR3aa: CASSVQTGASYEQYF

v_gene: TRBV29-1
abundance: NA
d_gene: TRBD1
j_gene: TRBJ2-7
CDR3nt: TGCAGCGGGGGACAGGGAACCGAGCAGTACTTC
CDR3aa: CSGGQGTEQYF

v_gene: TRBV2
abundance: many
d_gene: TRBD2
j_gene: TRBJ2-3
CDR3nt: TGTGCCAGCCACGGGCAGAAACTAGCGGGCACAGATACGCAGTATTTT
CDR3aa: CASHGQKLAGTDTQYF

v_gene: TRBV20-1
abundance: many
d_gene: TRBD2
j_gene: TRBJ2-1
CDR3nt: TGCAGTGCTAGGGCGGGAGGGCCCAAGAATGAGCAGTTCTTC
CDR3aa: CSARAGGPKNEQFF

v_gene: TRBV6-1
abundance: many
d_gene: TRBD2
j_gene: TRBJ2-7
CDR3nt: TGTGCCAGCAGCCCGGGACTAGCGTCCTACGAGCAGTACTTC
CDR3aa: CASSPGLASYEQYF

v_gene: TRBV28
abundance: many
d_gene: NA
j_gene: TRBJ2-7
CDR3nt: TGTGCCAGCAGTTTATGGTCCGGGAGTAGCGAGCAGTACTTC
CDR3aa: CASSLWSGSSEQYF

v_gene: TRBV20-1
abundance: many
d_gene: NA
j_gene: TRBJ2-5
CDR3nt: TGCAGTGCTAGAGATTTGGGATCTAGCGCGAACTCGGCAGAGACCCAGTACTTC
CDR3aa: CSARDLGSSANSAETQYF

v_gene: TRBV19
abundance: NA
d_gene: NA
j_gene: TRBJ2-1
CDR3nt: TGTGCCAGTAGTATTACTAGACGGTCAGATGAGCAGTTCTTC
CDR3aa: CASSITRRSDEQFF

v_gene: TRBV20-1
abundance: few
d_gene: TRBD2
j_gene: TRBJ2-1
CDR3nt: TGCAGTGCCCAGACTAGCGGGAAGAATGAGCAGTTCTTC
CDR3aa: CSAQTSGKNEQFF

v_gene: TRBV14
abundance: many
d_gene: NA
j_gene: TRBJ1-1
CDR3nt: TGTGCCAGCAGCCAACTGGGGTGGAGCACTGAAGCTTTCTTT
CDR3aa: CASSQLGWSTEAFF

v_gene: TRBV19
abundance: NA
d_gene: NA
j_gene: TRBJ2-3
CDR3nt: TGTGCCAGTAGTATAGTAGCGGAGAGCACAGATACGCAGTATTTT
CDR3aa: CASSIVAESTDTQYF

v_gene: TRBV11-2
abundance: many
d_gene: NA
j_gene: TRBJ2-7
CDR3nt: TGTGCCAGCAGCTTATTAGCTGACTCCTACGAGCAGTACTTC
CDR3aa: CASSLLADSYEQYF

v_gene: TRBV27
abundance: many
d_gene: NA
j_gene: TRBJ2-1
CDR3nt: TGTGCCAGCAGTTCTTCCTTCGGAAGCCATACCTTCTTC
CDR3aa: CASSSSFGSHTFF

v_gene: TRBV24-1
abundance: many
d_gene: TRBD2
j_gene: TRBJ2-7
CDR3nt: TGTGCCACCAGTTCGGGGGGGGGGCACTACGAGCAGTACTTC
CDR3aa: CATSSGGGHYEQYF